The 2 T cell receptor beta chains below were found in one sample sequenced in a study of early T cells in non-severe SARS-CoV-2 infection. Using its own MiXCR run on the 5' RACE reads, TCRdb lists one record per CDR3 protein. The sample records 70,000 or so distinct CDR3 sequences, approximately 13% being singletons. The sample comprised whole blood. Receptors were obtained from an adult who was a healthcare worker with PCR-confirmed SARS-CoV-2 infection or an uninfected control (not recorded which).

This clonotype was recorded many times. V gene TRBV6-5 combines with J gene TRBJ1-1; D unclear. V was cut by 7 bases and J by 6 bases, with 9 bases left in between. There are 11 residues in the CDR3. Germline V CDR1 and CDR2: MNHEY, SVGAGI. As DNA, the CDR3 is TGTGCCAGCACCAGAGGCGCTGAAGCTTTCTTT. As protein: CASTRGAEAFF.

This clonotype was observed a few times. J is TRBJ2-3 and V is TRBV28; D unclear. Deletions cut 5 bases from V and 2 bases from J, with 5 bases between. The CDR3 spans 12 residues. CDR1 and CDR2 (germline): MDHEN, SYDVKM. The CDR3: CASSRFTDTQYF. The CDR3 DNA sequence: TGTGCCAGCAGTAGATTCACAGATACGCAGTATTTT.